Following are 30 T cell receptor beta chains from one sample sequenced in a study of blood T cell repertoires in COVID-19. Clones were sequenced by immunoSEQ multiplex PCR, and TCRdb holds only the in-frame ones, with some missing. The sample has some 200,000 clones, about nine tenths seen once. Sequenced: peripheral blood. These receptors were taken from a woman aged 60 to 75 with COVID-19, enrolled during active disease.

This clone was observed a single time. This chain connects TRBV7-8 to TRBJ1-4; possible D gene TRBD1, 5 bases. Between the trimmed V and J ends, which lost 5 bases and 8 bases, there was a span of 9 bases. This CDR3 is built from 12 residues. Germline values: CDR1 SGHVS, CDR2 FQNEAQ. CDR3 protein: CASSPRQEKLFF. In nucleotides, the CDR3 is TGTGCCAGCAGCCCCCGACAGGAAAAACTGTTTTTT.

The chain has TRBV7-9 and TRBJ2-1; tentative D call: TRBD2 (5 bases). V shed 3 bases and J shed 15 bases, with 12 bases lying between them. CDR3 length: 11 residues. CDR1 and CDR2 (germline): SEHNR, FQNEAQ (reference sequence). CDR3 in amino acids: CASSFLKGAFF. The CDR3, as DNA: TGTGCCAGCAGCTTTTTAAAGGGAGCGTTCTTC.

The chain combines TRBV7-2 with TRBJ2-1; D gene unclear. CDR3 length: 12 amino acids. Germline-derived CDR1 and CDR2 are SGHTA and FQGNSA. Trimming cost V 2 bases and J 8 bases, with 7 bases left between them. The DNA for the CDR3 is TGTGCCAGCAGCTTAACGCGGTATGAGCAGTTCTTC. Translating gives CASSLTRYEQFF.

This clone was seen just once. The chain uses TRBV11-2 and TRBJ1-6; D gene uncertain. CDR1 and CDR2 (germline): SGHAT, FQNNGV. Trimming removed 2 bases from V and 5 bases from J, with 10 bases in between. The CDR3 extends over 15 amino acids. The CDR3 spells CASSLRVADNSPLHF. In DNA form, the CDR3 reads TGTGCCAGCAGCTTACGGGTAGCAGATAATTCACCCCTCCACTTT.

For this clone: Other DNA sequences in this sample translate to the same CDR3. The gene calls are TRBV10-3 and TRBJ2-7, with TRBD2 as a possible D gene (5 bases). The length of the CDR3 is 13 residues. The germline V gene has CDR1 ENHRY and CDR2 SYGVKD. The V and J ends lost 4 bases and 0 bases respectively, with 7 bases between them. In nucleotides, the CDR3 is TGTGCCATCAGTGTGGGGAGCTCCTACGAGCAGTACTTC. It translates to CAISVGSSYEQYF.

The V call is TRBV18, the J call TRBJ2-3; possible D gene TRBD1, 5 bases. Per the germline V gene, CDR1 is KGHSH and CDR2 is LQKENI. Deletions cut 1 base from V and 7 bases from J, with 15 bases between. This CDR3 contains 15 residues. CDR3: CASSPRGRAWNTQYF. In DNA form, the CDR3 reads TGTGCCAGCTCACCACGAGGCAGGGCGTGGAATACGCAGTATTTT.

This rearrangement joins TRBV6-5 to TRBJ2-3, with D maybe TRBD1 (5 bases). The CDR3 contains 15 residues. Germline loops: CDR1 MNHEY, CDR2 SVGAGI. V dropped 2 bases and J dropped 7 bases, with 16 bases sitting between them. CDR3 DNA sequence: TGTGCCAGCAGTTACGGGGCTCCTGGCCCAAATACGCAGTATTTT. Protein: CASSYGAPGPNTQYF.

In this sample, this clone turned up a few times. V and J are TRBV29-1 and TRBJ1-2, with 9 bases identical to TRBD1. The trim removed 6 bases at V and 4 bases at J, leaving 9 bases unmatched. Germline CDR1 reads SQVTM; CDR2 reads ANQGSEA. The CDR3 sequence is 14 residues long. CDR3 nucleotide sequence: TGCAGCGTGGGAACAGGGGGCGCCGGCTATGGCTACACCTTC. Translation: CSVGTGGAGYGYTF.

This clone occurred once. V and J are TRBV7-9 and TRBJ1-5; D is ambiguous. V was pared by 5 bases and J by 0 bases, with 8 bases between. Germline CDR1 SEHNR, CDR2 FQNEAQ (reference sequence). The CDR3 covers 14 residues. For the CDR3, the DNA is TGTGCCAGCAGCCGAACAGCTAGCAATCAGCCCCAGCATTTT. Translating gives CASSRTASNQPQHF.

The chain joins TRBV5-6 to TRBJ1-2; D remains ambiguous. V was clipped by 2 bases and J by 6 bases, with 8 bases between them. The CDR3 totals 12 residues. Germline values: CDR1 SGHDT, CDR2 YYEEEE. The CDR3 DNA follows: TGTGCCAGCAGCTTAACCACAGATGGCTACACCTTC. Translating gives CASSLTTDGYTF.

This clone has only one observation. The J gene is TRBJ1-5, the V gene TRBV19; no definite D call. CDR1 and CDR2 from the germline V gene are LNHDA and SQIVND (reference sequence). The CDR3 runs 14 residues. Trimming pared 5 bases from V and 3 bases from J, leaving 11 bases between. The CDR3 DNA is TGTGCCAGTAGTGCAGGTCCGGACAATCAGCCCCAGCATTTT. This gives the protein CASSAGPDNQPQHF.

The rearrangement uses TRBV7-2 and TRBJ1-5, with a possible D match to TRBD1 (6 bases). CDR1 SGHTA and CDR2 FQGNSA come from the germline V gene. CDR3 length: 15 amino acids. V gave up 1 base and J gave up 2 bases, with 9 bases separating them. The CDR3 nucleotides are TGTGCCAGCAGCTTAGGACAGGCGGGCAATCAGCCCCAGCATTTT. Its translation is CASSLGQAGNQPQHF.

The V and J genes are TRBV6-2 or TRBV6-3 and TRBJ1-1; perhaps TRBD1 as D (6 bases). Germline CDR1 MNHEY, CDR2 SVGEGT. V was pared by 5 bases and J by 0 bases, with 10 bases between. This CDR3 spans 14 amino acids. The CDR3 reads CASSRGSMNTEAFF. CDR3 DNA: TGTGCCAGCAGTAGGGGGTCCATGAACACTGAAGCTTTCTTT.

V is TRBV28 and J is TRBJ1-5, with 7 nucleotides matching TRBD1. This CDR3 has 15 residues. Germline lookup yields CDR1 MDHEN and CDR2 SYDVKM. The junction had 9 bases not matched to a gene; V was cut back by 7 bases and J by 3 bases. CDR3 sequence: CASNIPGQANQPQHF. CDR3 in DNA: TGTGCCAGCAACATCCCCGGACAGGCCAATCAGCCCCAGCATTTT.

The chain joins TRBV27 to TRBJ1-6, with a possible D match to TRBD1 (6 bases). The CDR3 has 13 residues. V was cut by 10 bases and J by 9 bases, with 16 bases left in between. Looked up from germline, CDR1 is MNHEY and CDR2 is SMNVEV (reference sequence). The CDR3 is CATRGGFSSPLHF. In DNA, the CDR3 is TGTGCCACCAGGGGCGGGTTTAGTTCACCCCTCCACTTT.

The genes are TRBV6-1 and TRBJ2-7, with 9 bases aligning to TRBD1. The germline V gene has CDR1 MNHNS and CDR2 SASEGT. J was trimmed by 2 bases and V by 2 bases; bases with no gene match: 10. This CDR3 has 17 amino acids. The CDR3 DNA sequence: TGTGCCAGCAGTGAAACCCCCGACAGGGGGAGGGCCTACGAGCAGTACTTC. This encodes CASSETPDRGRAYEQYF.

The chain links TRBV9 to TRBJ2-7; 13 bases match TRBD2. The CDR3 sequence is 15 residues long. CDR1 and CDR2 from the germline V gene are SGDLS and YYNGEE. J lost 3 bases, V lost 4 bases, and 4 bases had no gene match. The chain's CDR3 is CASSPGTSGIYEQYF. The CDR3 coding sequence is TGTGCCAGCAGCCCGGGGACTAGCGGGATCTACGAGCAGTACTTC.

J is TRBJ1-3 and V is TRBV4-3, with D uncertain. The ends were cut back, 0 bases at V and 0 bases at J, with 15 bases in the middle. The length of the CDR3 is 18 residues. Germline V gives CDR1 LGHNA, CDR2 YSLEER. The CDR3 reads CASSQDRLDLSSGNTIYF. In DNA, the CDR3 is TGCGCCAGCAGCCAAGATCGTCTAGACCTAAGCTCTGGAAACACCATATATTTT.

The V call is TRBV28, the J call TRBJ2-7; D is possibly TRBD2 (8 bases). Germline V gene lookup returns CDR1 MDHEN and CDR2 SYDVKM. CDR3 length: 16 residues. V lost 8 bases to trimming and J lost 1 base, with 21 bases between them. CDR3 in DNA: TGTGCCAGCGAGACAGGGCTAGCGGGCCTTTCCTACGAGCAGTACTTC. Its protein product is CASETGLAGLSYEQYF. The full variable domain, in which reference TRBV28 and TRBJ2-7 provide the parts outside the CDR3, is DVKVTQSSRYLVKRTGEKVFLECVQDMDHENMFWYRQDPGLGLRLIYFSYDVKMKEKGDIPEGYSVSREKKERFSLILESASTNQTSMYLCASETGLAGLSYEQYFGPGTRLTVT.

This chain's CDR3 is CATNREGGRNGNTIYF. CDR3 bases: TGTGCCACCAACAGGGAGGGGGGGCGGAACGGAAACACCATATATTTT. This rearrangement joins TRBV19 to TRBJ1-3; D perhaps matches TRBD1 (6 bases). The germline V gene has CDR1 LNHDA and CDR2 SQIVND (reference sequence). Trimming shortened V by 10 bases and J by 4 bases, and 23 bases separated the two germline ends. The CDR3 is made up of 16 amino acids.

V and J are TRBV20-1 and TRBJ1-5; D gene uncertain. V was cut by 3 bases and J by 3 bases, with 9 bases left in between. This CDR3 is built from 13 residues. CDR1 DFQATT and CDR2 SNEGSKA come from the germline V gene (reference sequence). The CDR3 is CSASWAANQPQHF. The DNA of the CDR3 is TGCAGTGCTAGTTGGGCAGCCAATCAGCCCCAGCATTTT.

The chain is built from TRBV19 and TRBJ2-1; D is perhaps TRBD1 (5 bases). The germline CDR1 and CDR2 sequences are LNHDA and SQIVND (reference sequence). The length of the CDR3 is 12 residues. With 2 bases removed from V and 8 bases from J, the gap between germline ends came to 7 bases. CDR3 region: CASSIMGHEQFF. The CDR3 DNA is TGTGCCAGTAGTATAATGGGGCATGAGCAGTTCTTC.

V gene TRBV7-9 combines with J gene TRBJ2-6; D perhaps matches TRBD1 (5 bases). The CDR3 covers 13 residues. Trimming removed 8 bases at V and 5 bases at J, with 10 bases between. Looked up from germline, CDR1 is SEHNR and CDR2 is FQNEAQ (reference sequence). CDR3 sequence (DNA): TGTGCCAGCCTCTTGGACAGGGCCAACGTCCTGACTTTC. This translates into CASLLDRANVLTF.

The rearrangement links TRBV24-1 to TRBJ1-5; 10 bases fit TRBD1. This CDR3 has 16 amino acids. The germline gives CDR1 KGHDR, CDR2 SFDVKD. V was pared by 4 bases and J by 2 bases, with 4 bases of the junction left unmatched. CDR3 sequence (DNA): TGTGCCACCAGTGACCAGACAGGGGGCGGCAATCAGCCCCAGCATTTT. Its translation: CATSDQTGGGNQPQHF.

The chain joins TRBV4-3 to TRBJ2-3; D is uncertain. The V and J ends lost 5 bases and 0 bases respectively, with 12 bases between them. Germline CDR1 is LGHNA and CDR2 is YSLEER. The CDR3 has 15 amino acids. CDR3 DNA sequence: TGCGCCAGCAGCATACTATCGTCTAGCACAGATACGCAGTATTTT. This gives the protein CASSILSSSTDTQYF.

The chain is built from TRBV7-9 and TRBJ2-6; TRBD2 agrees at 7 bases. Germline V lookup: CDR1 SEHNR, CDR2 FQNEAQ (reference sequence). This CDR3 is 16 amino acids long. V lost 2 bases, J lost 2 bases, and 3 bases stayed unmatched. CDR3 sequence reads: CASSLSGRAGANVLTF. CDR3 sequence (DNA): TGTGCCAGCAGCTTATCAGGGAGGGCTGGGGCCAACGTCCTGACTTTC.

The rearrangement uses TRBV4-1 and TRBJ2-7, with 12 positions matching TRBD1. V was clipped by 0 bases and J by 7 bases; unmatched bases: 7. CDR1 is MGHRA, CDR2 YSYEKL, per germline. The CDR3 is 16 amino acids. In DNA, the CDR3 is TGCGCCAGCAGCCAAGATGGGACAGGGGGCGCGTGGGAGCAGTACTTC. Its translation is CASSQDGTGGAWEQYF.

This sequence joins TRBV29-1 and TRBJ2-1; a weak D match, TRBD2 (6 bases). The length of the CDR3 is 15 residues. Germline V gene sequence: CDR1 SQVTM, CDR2 ANQGSEA. Trimming removed 6 bases at V and 0 bases at J, with 15 bases between. As DNA, the CDR3 is TGCAGCGTAGGGGACTTCCTGAGCTCCTACAATGAGCAGTTCTTC. It codes for CSVGDFLSSYNEQFF.

A single count supports this clone. The CDR3 bases are TGTGCCAGCAGCCGTAGGGACAGCTATAATTCACCCCTCCACTTT. This encodes CASSRRDSYNSPLHF. The V and J genes are TRBV4-2 and TRBJ1-6, with TRBD1 matching over 7 bases. The trim removed 4 bases at V and 3 bases at J, leaving 3 bases unmatched. Germline CDR1 and CDR2: LGHNA and YNFKEQ. The CDR3 sequence is 15 residues long.

The rearrangement joins TRBV12-3 or TRBV12-4 to TRBJ1-5, with D possibly matching TRBD1 (6 bases). CDR3 size: 11 residues. The ends were cut back, 3 bases at V and 16 bases at J, with 13 bases in the middle. The CDR3: CASSLGHGGHF. The DNA for the CDR3 is TGTGCCAGCAGTTTGGGACATGGGGGACATTTT.